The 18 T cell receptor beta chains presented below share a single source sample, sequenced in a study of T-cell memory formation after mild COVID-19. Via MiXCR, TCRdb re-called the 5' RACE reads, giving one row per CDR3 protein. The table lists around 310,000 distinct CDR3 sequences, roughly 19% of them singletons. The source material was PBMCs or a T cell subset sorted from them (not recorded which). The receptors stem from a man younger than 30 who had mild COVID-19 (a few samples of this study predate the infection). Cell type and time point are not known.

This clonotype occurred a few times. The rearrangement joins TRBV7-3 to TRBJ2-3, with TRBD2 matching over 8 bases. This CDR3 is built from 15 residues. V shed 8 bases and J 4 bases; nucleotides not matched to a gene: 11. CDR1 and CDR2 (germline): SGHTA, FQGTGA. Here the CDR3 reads CASATGGPRADTQYF. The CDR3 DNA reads TGTGCCAGCGCTACGGGGGGGCCCCGGGCAGATACGCAGTATTTT.

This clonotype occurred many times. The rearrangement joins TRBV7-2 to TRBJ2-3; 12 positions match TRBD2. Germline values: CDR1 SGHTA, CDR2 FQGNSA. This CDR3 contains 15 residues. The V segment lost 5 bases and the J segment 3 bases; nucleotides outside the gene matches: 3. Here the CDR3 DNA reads TGTGCCAGCAGCCAGACTAGCGGGGGAACAGATACGCAGTATTTT. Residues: CASSQTSGGTDTQYF.

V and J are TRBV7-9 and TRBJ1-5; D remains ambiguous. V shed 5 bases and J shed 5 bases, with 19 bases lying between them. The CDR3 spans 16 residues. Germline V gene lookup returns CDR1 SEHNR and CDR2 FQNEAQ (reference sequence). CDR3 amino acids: CASSGAGEPIYQPQHF. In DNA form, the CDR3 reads TGTGCCAGCAGCGGAGCTGGGGAGCCCATCTATCAGCCCCAGCATTTT.

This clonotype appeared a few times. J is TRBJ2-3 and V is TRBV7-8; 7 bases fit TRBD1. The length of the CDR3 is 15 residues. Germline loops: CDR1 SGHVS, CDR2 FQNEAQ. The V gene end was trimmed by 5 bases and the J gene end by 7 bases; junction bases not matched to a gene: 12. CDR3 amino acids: CASSVRTGALHTQYF. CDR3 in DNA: TGTGCCAGCAGCGTAAGGACAGGCGCCTTACATACGCAGTATTTT.

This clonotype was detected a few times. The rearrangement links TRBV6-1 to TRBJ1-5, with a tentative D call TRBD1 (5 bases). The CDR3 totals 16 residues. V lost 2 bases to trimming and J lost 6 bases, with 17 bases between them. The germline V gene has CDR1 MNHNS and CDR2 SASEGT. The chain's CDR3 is CASSEWVRAASQPQHF. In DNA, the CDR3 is TGTGCCAGCAGTGAATGGGTCAGGGCGGCAAGTCAGCCCCAGCATTTT.

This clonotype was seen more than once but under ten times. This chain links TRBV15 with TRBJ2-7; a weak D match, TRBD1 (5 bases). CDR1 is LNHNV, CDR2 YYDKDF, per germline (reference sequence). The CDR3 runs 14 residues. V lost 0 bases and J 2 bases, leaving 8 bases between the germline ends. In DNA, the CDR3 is TGTGCCACCAGCAGAGATACAGGAACCTACGAGCAGTACGTC. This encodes CATSRDTGTYEQYV.

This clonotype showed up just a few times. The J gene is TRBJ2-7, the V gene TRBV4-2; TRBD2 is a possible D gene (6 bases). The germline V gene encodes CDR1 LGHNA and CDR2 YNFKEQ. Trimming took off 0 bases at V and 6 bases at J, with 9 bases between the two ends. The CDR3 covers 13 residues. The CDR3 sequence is CASSQDMGLEQYV. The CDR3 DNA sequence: TGTGCCAGCAGCCAAGATATGGGACTCGAGCAGTACGTC.

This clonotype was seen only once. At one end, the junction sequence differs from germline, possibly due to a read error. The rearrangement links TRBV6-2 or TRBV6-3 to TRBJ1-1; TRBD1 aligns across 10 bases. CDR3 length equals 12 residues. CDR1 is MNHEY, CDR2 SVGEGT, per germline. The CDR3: CASRATGTGDLF. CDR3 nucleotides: TGTGCCAGCAGGGCCACCGGGACAGGGGACCTCTTT.

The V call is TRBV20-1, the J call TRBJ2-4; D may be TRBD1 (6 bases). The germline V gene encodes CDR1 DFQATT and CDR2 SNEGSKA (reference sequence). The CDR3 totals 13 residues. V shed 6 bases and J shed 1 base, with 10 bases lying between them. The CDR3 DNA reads TGCAGTGCGGCAGGGGTGGCCAAAAACATTCAGTACTTC. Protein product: CSAAGVAKNIQYF.

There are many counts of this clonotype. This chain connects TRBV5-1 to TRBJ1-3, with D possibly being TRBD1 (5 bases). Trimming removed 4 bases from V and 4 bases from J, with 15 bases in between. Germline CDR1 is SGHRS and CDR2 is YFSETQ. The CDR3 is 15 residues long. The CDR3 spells CASSPFGGAGNTIYF. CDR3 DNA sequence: TGCGCCAGCAGCCCTTTCGGCGGGGCAGGAAACACCATATATTTT.

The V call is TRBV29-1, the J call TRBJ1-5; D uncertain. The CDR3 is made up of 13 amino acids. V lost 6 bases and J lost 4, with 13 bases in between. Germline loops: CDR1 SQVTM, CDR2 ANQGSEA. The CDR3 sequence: CSVSFRTNQPQHF. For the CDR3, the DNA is TGCAGCGTAAGTTTCCGGACTAATCAGCCCCAGCATTTT. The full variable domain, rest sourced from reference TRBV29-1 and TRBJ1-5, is SAVISQKPSRDICQRGTSLTIQCQVDSQVTMMFWYRQQPGQSLTLIATANQGSEATYESGFVIDKFPISRPNLTFSTLTVSNMSPEDSSIYLCSVSFRTNQPQHFGDGTRLSIL.

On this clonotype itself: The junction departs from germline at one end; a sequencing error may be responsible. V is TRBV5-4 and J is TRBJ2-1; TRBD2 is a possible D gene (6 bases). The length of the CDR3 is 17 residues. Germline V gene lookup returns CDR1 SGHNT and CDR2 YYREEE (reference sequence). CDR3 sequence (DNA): TGTGCCAGCAGCTCTGGGACTGACTTGAGCTCCTACAATGATCAGTTCTTC. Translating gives CASSSGTDLSSYNDQFF. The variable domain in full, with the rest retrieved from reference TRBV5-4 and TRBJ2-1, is ETGVTQSPTHLIKTRGQQVTLRCSSQSGHNTVSWYQQALGQGPQFIFQYYREEENGRGNFPPRFSGLQFPNYSSELNVNALELDDSALYLCASSSGTDLSSYNDQFFGPGTRLTVL.

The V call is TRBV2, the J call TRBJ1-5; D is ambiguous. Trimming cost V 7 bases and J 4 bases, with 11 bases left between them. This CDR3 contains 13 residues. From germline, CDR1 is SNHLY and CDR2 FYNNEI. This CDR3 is CASTGQENQPQHF. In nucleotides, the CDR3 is TGTGCCAGCACCGGTCAAGAAAATCAGCCCCAGCATTTT.

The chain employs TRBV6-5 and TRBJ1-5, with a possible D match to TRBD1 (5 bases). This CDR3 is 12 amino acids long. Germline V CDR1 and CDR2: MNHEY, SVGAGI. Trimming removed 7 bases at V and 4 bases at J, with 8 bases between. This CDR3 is CASKGPNQPQHF. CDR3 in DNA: TGTGCCAGCAAGGGGCCTAATCAGCCCCAGCATTTT.

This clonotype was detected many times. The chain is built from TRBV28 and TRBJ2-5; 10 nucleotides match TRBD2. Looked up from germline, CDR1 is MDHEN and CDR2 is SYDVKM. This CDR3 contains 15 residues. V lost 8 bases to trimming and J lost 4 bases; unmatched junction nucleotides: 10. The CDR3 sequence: CASRSSERGGETQYF. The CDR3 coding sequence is TGTGCCAGCCGGTCCTCCGAGCGGGGGGGAGAGACCCAGTACTTC.

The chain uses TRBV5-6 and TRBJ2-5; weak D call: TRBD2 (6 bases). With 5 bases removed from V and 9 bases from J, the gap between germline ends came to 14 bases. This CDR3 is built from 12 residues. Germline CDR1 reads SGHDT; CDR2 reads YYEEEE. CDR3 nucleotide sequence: TGTGCCAGCAGGATCACCGGGGGTTCCCAGTACTTC. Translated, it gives CASRITGGSQYF. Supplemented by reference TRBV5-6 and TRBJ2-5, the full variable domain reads DAGVTQSPTHLIKTRGQQVTLRCSPKSGHDTVSWYQQALGQGPQFIFQYYEEEERQRGNFPDRFSGHQFPNYSSELNVNALLLGDSALYLCASRITGGSQYFGPGTRLLVL.

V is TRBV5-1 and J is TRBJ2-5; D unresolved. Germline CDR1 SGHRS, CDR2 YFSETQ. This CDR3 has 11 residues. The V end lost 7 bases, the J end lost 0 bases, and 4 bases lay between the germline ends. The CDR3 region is CASGDQETQYF. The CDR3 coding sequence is TGCGCCAGCGGAGACCAAGAGACCCAGTACTTC.

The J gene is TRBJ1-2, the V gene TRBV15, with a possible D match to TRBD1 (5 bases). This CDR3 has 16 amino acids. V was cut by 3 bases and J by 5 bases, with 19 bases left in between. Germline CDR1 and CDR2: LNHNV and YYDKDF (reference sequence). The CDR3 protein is CATSSPTGVSWYGYTF. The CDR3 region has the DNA TGTGCCACCAGCAGCCCTACGGGGGTGTCATGGTATGGCTACACCTTC.